Listed below are T cell receptor beta chains from one sample, sequenced in a study of T-cell memory formation after mild COVID-19. TCRdb recomputed calls from the 5' RACE reads with MiXCR, one row per CDR3 protein. The table records about 420,000 distinct CDR3 sequences, about 25% of them present only once. The material sequenced was PBMCs or a T cell subset sorted from them (not recorded which). These receptors all come from an adult woman who had mild COVID-19 (a few samples of this study predate the infection). Cell type and time point are not known. The CDR3 runs from the conserved cysteine through the conserved F or W. A D gene is named only where the DNA matches it firmly. Where a row states a size, it is once, few, many or the class of an expanded clone; other rows omit it.

TRBJ1-2,few,.,20,TRBV4-1,TGCGCCAGCAGCCAAGATCCCCGCCGTTTGGTAGCAGAGGAACCTTATGGCTACACCTTC,CASSQDPRRLVAEEPYGYTF
TRBJ2-5,.,TRBD1,15,TRBV5-1,TGCGCCAGCAGCTCCTGGACAGGCCTCCAAGAGACCCAGTACTTC,CASSSWTGLQETQYF
TRBJ2-3,.,.,16,TRBV5-1,TGCGCCAGCAGCTTGGACGGACTATCCCGCACAGATACGCAGTATTTT,CASSLDGLSRTDTQYF
TRBJ2-1,few,.,14,TRBV11-2,TGTGCCAGCAGCCTTTATTGGGACTCCAATGAGCAGTTCTTC,CASSLYWDSNEQFF
TRBJ1-2,.,.,11,TRBV24-1,TGTGCCACCAGTGATTTGCGTGACTACACCTTC,CATSDLRDYTF
TRBJ2-3,.,TRBD2,15,TRBV12-3/TRBV12-4,TGTGCCAGCAGTTTAGGCGGGGGACTCGGGTTGTCGCAGTATTTT,CASSLGGGLGLSQYF
TRBJ1-1,.,TRBD1,14,TRBV9,TGTGCCAGCAGCGCGCGACAGGGTGTAACTGAAGCTTTCTTT,CASSARQGVTEAFF
TRBJ1-2,few,TRBD1,13,TRBV12-3/TRBV12-4,TGTGCCAGCAGTCGGACAGGGGGCAATGGCTACACCTTC,CASSRTGGNGYTF
TRBJ2-3,few,.,12,TRBV2,TGTGCCAGCAGCGGGAACACAGATACGCAGTATTTT,CASSGNTDTQYF
TRBJ2-7,few,.,14,TRBV20-1,TGCAGTGCTATCATGGTGGGATTCCCCTACGAGCAGTACTTC,CSAIMVGFPYEQYF
TRBJ1-2,few,TRBD1,13,TRBV20-1,TGCAGTGCGCATACGACAGGGGGCTATGGCTACACCTTC,CSAHTTGGYGYTF
TRBJ2-7,few,.,14,TRBV2,TGTGCCAGCAGTCGCGCGGCAGGGGACGACGAGCAGTACTTC,CASSRAAGDDEQYF
TRBJ2-4,few,TRBD2,16,TRBV20-1,TGCAGTGCTAGTAGACTAGCGGGAGGTTCCAAAAACATTCAGTACTTC,CSASRLAGGSKNIQYF
TRBJ2-1,few,.,11,TRBV12-3/TRBV12-4,TGTGCCAGCGGCGGGTTCAATGAGCAGTTCTTC,CASGGFNEQFF
TRBJ2-7,.,.,14,TRBV7-9,TGTGCCAGCAGCTTGGCCCTTTCTTCCTACGAGCAGTACTTC,CASSLALSSYEQYF
TRBJ2-2,.,TRBD2,15,TRBV11-2,TGTGCCAGCAGCTCAGCGGGACTTAGCGTCCGGGAGCTGTTTTTT,CASSSAGLSVRELFF
TRBJ2-2,.,.,15,TRBV24-1,TGTGCCACCAGTGACCCTAGCGCTTCTGGCGGGGAGCTGTTTTTT,CATSDPSASGGELFF